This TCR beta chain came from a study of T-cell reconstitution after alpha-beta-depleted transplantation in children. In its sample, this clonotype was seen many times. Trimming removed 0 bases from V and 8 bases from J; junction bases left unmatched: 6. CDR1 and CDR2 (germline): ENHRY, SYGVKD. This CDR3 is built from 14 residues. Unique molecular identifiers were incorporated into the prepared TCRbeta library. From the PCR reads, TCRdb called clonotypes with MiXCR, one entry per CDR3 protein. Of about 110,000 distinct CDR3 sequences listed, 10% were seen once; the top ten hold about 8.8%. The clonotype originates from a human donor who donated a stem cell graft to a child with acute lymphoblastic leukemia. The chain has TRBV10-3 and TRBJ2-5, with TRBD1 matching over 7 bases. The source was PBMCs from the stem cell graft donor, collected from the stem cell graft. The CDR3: CAISESTQGVTQYF. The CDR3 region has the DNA TGTGCCATCAGTGAGTCGACTCAGGGGGTCACCCAGTACTTC.